A single sample gave rise to the 30 T cell receptor beta chains below, sequenced in a study of cytotoxic CD8 clonotypes in ibrutinib-treated CLL. Assay: immunoSEQ multiplex PCR; the TCRdb copy retains only in-frame clones and omits some. The sample includes about 160,000 clones, more than 75% seen only once; the top ten take approximately 2%. The source material was PBMCs, sampled after 12 months of ibrutinib treatment. These receptors all come from a human donor with chronic lymphocytic leukemia.

The V gene is TRBV7-2, the J gene TRBJ2-7, with 9 bases fitting TRBD1. In germline, CDR1 is SGHTA, CDR2 FQGNSA. The CDR3 is made up of 15 amino acids. With V trimmed by 1 base and J by 3 bases, 4 bases remained unmatched. The CDR3 sequence is CASSLGTGAHYEQYF. The CDR3 DNA reads as TGTGCCAGCAGCTTAGGGACAGGGGCCCACTACGAGCAGTACTTC.

The V call is TRBV6-6, the J call TRBJ1-3; D gene uncertain. The CDR3 runs 13 residues. The V and J ends lost 7 bases and 4 bases respectively, with 11 bases between them. Germline CDR1 and CDR2: MNHNY and SVGAGI (reference sequence). In DNA form, the CDR3 reads TGTGCCAGCACCCTCGGAGCCGGAAACACCATATATTTT. This gives the protein CASTLGAGNTIYF.

This chain links TRBV5-6 with TRBJ1-3; 7 bases are shared with TRBD1. This CDR3 has 14 residues. Germline assignment: CDR1 SGHDT and CDR2 YYEEEE. The V and J ends lost 4 bases and 4 bases, in that order; junction bases with no gene match: 5. The CDR3, as DNA: TGTGCCAGCAGCCTAAGGGGGCTCGGAAACACCATATATTTT. The encoded protein is CASSLRGLGNTIYF.

This clone was seen a few times. Other nucleotide sequences in the sample specify the same CDR3. This chain uses TRBV4-2 with TRBJ2-7, with 7 positions matching TRBD2. The V gene end was trimmed by 0 bases and the J gene end by 0 bases; junction bases not matched to a gene: 8. The length of the CDR3 is 17 residues. CDR1 is LGHNA and CDR2 is YNFKEQ in the germline V gene. CDR3 sequence reads: CASSQEPSGLSSYEQYF. CDR3 DNA: TGTGCCAGCAGCCAAGAACCTAGCGGTCTTAGCTCCTACGAGCAGTACTTC.

CDR3 in amino acids: CACWGSLNTEAFF. The CDR3 DNA follows: TGTGCCTGCTGGGGCAGTTTGAACACTGAAGCTTTCTTT. The chain is built from TRBV6-5 and TRBJ1-1; D might be TRBD1 (5 bases). The CDR3 is 13 amino acids. V was shortened by 11 bases and J by 0 bases, with 13 bases between the two germline ends. CDR1 and CDR2 (germline): MNHEY, SVGAGI.

The CDR3 sequence: CASSQGIGDYNEQFF. Written as DNA, the CDR3 is TGCGCCAGCAGCCAGGGGATCGGAGACTACAATGAGCAGTTCTTC. The rearrangement links TRBV4-3 to TRBJ2-1, with D unclear. This CDR3 spans 15 amino acids. V was pared by 3 bases and J by 3 bases, with 12 bases between. In germline, CDR1 is LGHNA, CDR2 YSLEER.

V usage is TRBV6-5 and J usage is TRBJ1-1; D is unclear. This CDR3 region has 14 residues. With 0 bases removed from V and 4 bases from J, the gap between germline ends came to 9 bases. Germline CDR1 is MNHEY and CDR2 is SVGAGI. DNA for the CDR3: TGTGCCAGCAGTTACTCCTTCAGGCCCACTGAAGCTTTCTTT. It codes for CASSYSFRPTEAFF.

This clone was observed once. This rearrangement joins TRBV5-6 to TRBJ2-1; TRBD1 might be the D (6 bases). Germline loops: CDR1 SGHDT, CDR2 YYEEEE. V was trimmed by 2 bases and J by 3 bases, leaving 12 bases between them. This CDR3 spans 15 amino acids. CDR3 nucleotides: TGTGCCAGCAGCTTAGAACAGGGTTTCTACAATGAGCAGTTCTTC. Amino acids: CASSLEQGFYNEQFF.

The rearrangement links TRBV18 to TRBJ2-2, with D possibly TRBD1 on 5 matching bases. With 3 bases removed from V and 6 bases from J, the gap between germline ends came to 14 bases. Germline V CDR1 and CDR2: KGHSH, LQKENI. CDR3 length equals 15 residues. The CDR3 bases are TGTGCCAGCTCACCCGGTATGGGGCGCCCCGGGGAGCTGTTTTTT. Translating it yields CASSPGMGRPGELFF. The variable domain in full, completed from reference TRBV18 and TRBJ2-2, reads NAGVMQNPRHLVRRRGQEARLRCSPMKGHSHVYWYRQLPEEGLKFMVYLQKENIIDESGMPKERFSAEFPKEGPSILRIQQVVRGDSAAYFCASSPGMGRPGELFFGEGSRLTVL.

The chain is built from TRBV7-2 and TRBJ1-5, with D tentatively TRBD1 (5 bases). CDR3 length: 16 amino acids. The germline V and J ends were trimmed by 5 bases and 0 bases, with 14 bases remaining between them. Germline V lookup: CDR1 SGHTA, CDR2 FQGNSA. The CDR3 region is CASSPRGGSSNQPQHF. As DNA, the CDR3 is TGTGCCAGCAGCCCCCGGGGGGGGTCTAGCAATCAGCCCCAGCATTTT.

This chain links TRBV2 with TRBJ2-2, with a weak D call TRBD2 (7 bases). V was trimmed by 0 bases and J by 5 bases, leaving 22 bases between them. The CDR3 runs to 19 residues. The V gene's germline CDR1 is SNHLY and CDR2 FYNNEI. The CDR3 DNA reads TGTGCCAGCAGTGAAGCGCCCAGCGGGGTCAGGGGTGGGACCGGGGAGCTGTTTTTT. Residues: CASSEAPSGVRGGTGELFF.

The CDR3 DNA reads TGCGCCAGCAGCAACAGGGAGAACACTGAAGCTTTCTTT. This translates into CASSNRENTEAFF. The rearrangement links TRBV5-1 to TRBJ1-1; weak D call: TRBD1 (6 bases). V lost 4 bases and J 1 base, leaving 8 bases between the germline ends. CDR3 size: 13 residues. CDR1 and CDR2 (germline): SGHRS, YFSETQ.

This chain joins TRBV27 and TRBJ1-2; D is ambiguous. With 1 base removed from V and 1 base from J, the gap between germline ends came to 7 bases. The germline V gene has CDR1 MNHEY and CDR2 SMNVEV (reference sequence). The CDR3 has 14 amino acids. CDR3 region: CASSLYGINYGYTF. In DNA form, the CDR3 reads TGTGCCAGCAGTTTATACGGGATTAACTATGGCTACACCTTC.

The chain recombines TRBV28 with TRBJ2-7, with TRBD2 matching over 8 bases. The CDR3 is 16 residues long. V was clipped by 5 bases and J by 4 bases; unmatched bases: 13. The germline CDR1 and CDR2 sequences are MDHEN and SYDVKM. The CDR3 is CASSQDLLAGGYEQYF. CDR3 DNA sequence: TGTGCCAGCAGTCAAGACTTGCTCGCGGGAGGTTACGAGCAGTACTTC.

The V and J genes are TRBV6-1 and TRBJ2-7; D may be TRBD2 (6 bases). CDR1 is MNHNS, CDR2 SASEGT, per germline. This CDR3 is built from 13 residues. V was clipped by 8 bases and J by 2 bases, with 13 bases between them. The CDR3 region is CASLGGTPYEQYF. CDR3 DNA sequence: TGTGCCAGCTTGGGGGGTACCCCCTACGAGCAGTACTTC.

The genes are TRBV9 and TRBJ2-3; D gene uncertain. The germline V and J ends were trimmed by 4 bases and 2 bases, with 14 bases remaining between them. This CDR3 has 15 residues. Per the germline V gene, CDR1 is SGDLS and CDR2 is YYNGEE. The CDR3 DNA reads as TGTGCCAGCAGCCTAGACTCGCGGCCCACAGATACGCAGTATTTT. This translates into CASSLDSRPTDTQYF.

The chain employs TRBV29-1 and TRBJ2-1; D unresolved. The V end was cut by 4 bases, the J end by 4 bases, with 2 bases between. The CDR3 has 10 amino acids. From germline, CDR1 is SQVTM and CDR2 ANQGSEA. This CDR3 reads CSVGYNEQFF. DNA of the CDR3: TGCAGCGTTGGGTACAATGAGCAGTTCTTC.

This clone was seen just once. This sequence joins TRBV5-1 and TRBJ1-1; a possible D gene is TRBD1 (5 bases). Trimming pared 1 base from V and 3 bases from J, leaving 13 bases between. Germline assignment: CDR1 SGHRS and CDR2 YFSETQ. There are 15 residues in the CDR3. The CDR3 sequence: CASSLRGGHDTEAFF. CDR3 bases: TGCGCCAGCAGCTTGCGGGGCGGGCATGACACTGAAGCTTTCTTT.

This clone was detected a few times. The chain recombines TRBV5-1 with TRBJ1-1, with D perhaps matching TRBD1 (5 bases). The length of the CDR3 is 16 residues. V was trimmed by 7 bases and J by 4 bases, leaving 23 bases between them. Germline lookup yields CDR1 SGHRS and CDR2 YFSETQ. CDR3 in DNA: TGCGCCAGCCGACTAGACAGCGCTACCGGGAGCACTGAAGCTTTCTTT. Encoded protein: CASRLDSATGSTEAFF.

V gene TRBV18 combines with J gene TRBJ1-2; tentative D call: TRBD1 (5 bases). The CDR3 is 12 residues long. Germline V CDR1 and CDR2: KGHSH, LQKENI. Trimming took 7 bases from V and 7 from J, leaving 13 bases between them. The CDR3 region is CASYDQGGGYTF. DNA of the CDR3: TGTGCCAGCTACGATCAGGGAGGTGGCTACACCTTC. Variable domain in full (rest from reference TRBV18 and TRBJ1-2): NAGVMQNPRHLVRRRGQEARLRCSPMKGHSHVYWYRQLPEEGLKFMVYLQKENIIDESGMPKERFSAEFPKEGPSILRIQQVVRGDSAAYFCASYDQGGGYTFGSGTRLTVV.

The V gene is TRBV7-3, the J gene TRBJ1-5; a weak D match, TRBD1 (5 bases). The CDR3 length is 13 residues. The V gene's germline CDR1 is SGHTA and CDR2 FQGTGA. V was clipped by 5 bases and J by 7 bases, with 12 bases between them. CDR3 in amino acids: CASSLQGGQPQHF. The CDR3 coding sequence is TGTGCCAGCAGCCTGCAGGGTGGGCAGCCCCAGCATTTT.

The rearrangement links TRBV27 to TRBJ2-5; no clear D. Germline V gene lookup returns CDR1 MNHEY and CDR2 SMNVEV (reference sequence). The germline V and J ends were trimmed by 5 bases and 1 base, with 8 bases remaining between them. This CDR3 region has 13 residues. The CDR3 DNA reads TGTGCCAGCAGTCCCTATATCCAAGAGACCCAGTACTTC. It yields the protein CASSPYIQETQYF.

The sample holds a few counts of this clone. Other DNA sequences in this specimen translate into the identical CDR3. The chain is built from TRBV9 and TRBJ2-3; D ambiguous. Germline V gene data show CDR1 as SGDLS and CDR2 as YYNGEE. Trimming stripped 0 bases from V and 0 bases from J, with 2 bases between. This CDR3 is built from 13 residues. As DNA, the CDR3 is TGTGCCAGCAGCGTAGGAAGCACAGATACGCAGTATTTT. Its translation is CASSVGSTDTQYF. Complete variable domain (other parts from reference TRBV9 and TRBJ2-3): DSGVTQTPKHLITATGQRVTLRCSPRSGDLSVYWYQQSLDQGLQFLIQYYNGEERAKGNILERFSAQQFPDLHSELNLSSLELGDSALYFCASSVGSTDTQYFGPGTRLTVL.

The chain carries TRBV2 and TRBJ1-4; D is uncertain. The CDR3 sequence is 11 residues long. V was clipped by 4 bases and J by 7 bases, with 4 bases between them. CDR1 and CDR2 from the germline V gene are SNHLY and FYNNEI. The CDR3 DNA reads TGTGCCAGCAGTGTCAGTGAAAAACTGTTTTTT. Protein: CASSVSEKLFF. Full variable domain (rest looked up from reference TRBV2 and TRBJ1-4): EPEVTQTPSHQVTQMGQEVILRCVPISNHLYFYWYRQILGQKVEFLVSFYNNEISEKSEIFDDQFSVERPDGSNFTLKIRSTKLEDSAMYFCASSVSEKLFFGSGTQLSVL.

The gene calls are TRBV7-2 and TRBJ1-4; unclear D gene. The CDR3 length is 13 residues. V was clipped by 1 base and J by 10 bases, with 10 bases between them. CDR1 SGHTA and CDR2 FQGNSA come from the germline V gene. The CDR3 protein is CASSLVGGVKLFF. The CDR3 bases are TGTGCCAGCAGCTTAGTTGGCGGGGTAAAACTGTTTTTT. Together with reference TRBV7-2 and TRBJ1-4, the CDR3 gives the full variable domain: GAGVSQSPSNKVTEKGKDVELRCDPISGHTALYWYRQSLGQGLEFLIYFQGNSAPDKSGLPSDRFSAERTGGSVSTLTIQRTQQEDSAVYLCASSLVGGVKLFFGSGTQLSVL.

This clone was counted only a few times. The V and J genes are TRBV2 and TRBJ2-1; D not certain. V gave up 6 bases and J gave up 5 bases, with 14 bases separating them. There are 14 residues in the CDR3. The V gene's germline CDR1 is SNHLY and CDR2 FYNNEI. The chain's CDR3 is CASSQGNVDNEQFF. Here the CDR3 DNA reads TGTGCCAGCAGCCAAGGTAATGTCGACAATGAGCAGTTCTTC.

The chain couples TRBV7-9 to TRBJ1-5, with no clear D. V gave up 6 bases and J gave up 5 bases, with 23 bases separating them. The CDR3 loop spans 17 amino acids. The germline V gene has CDR1 SEHNR and CDR2 FQNEAQ (reference sequence). The CDR3 spells CASSPAKGSGIDQPQHF. The CDR3 nucleotides are TGTGCCAGCAGTCCAGCGAAGGGCAGTGGAATCGATCAGCCCCAGCATTTT. Based on the CDR3 plus reference TRBV7-9 and TRBJ1-5, the full variable domain is DTGVSQNPRHKITKRGQNVTFRCDPISEHNRLYWYRQTLGQGPEFLTYFQNEAQLEKSRLLSDRFSAERPKGSFSTLEIQRTEQGDSAMYLCASSPAKGSGIDQPQHFGDGTRLSIL.

The genes are TRBV5-6 and TRBJ2-7; TRBD1 aligns across 9 bases. The CDR3 has 13 residues. The J segment lost 13 bases and the V segment lost 3 bases, leaving 11 bases of the junction unmatched. The germline CDR1 and CDR2 sequences are SGHDT and YYEEEE. The CDR3 loop reads CASSSRTGVRDYF. The CDR3 bases are TGTGCCAGCAGCTCCAGGACAGGGGTAAGGGATTACTTC.

V is TRBV6-1 and J is TRBJ1-6; 7 bases are shared with TRBD1. Germline values: CDR1 MNHNS, CDR2 SASEGT. This CDR3 region has 15 residues. V lost 8 bases, J lost 6 bases, and 10 bases stayed unmatched. DNA for the CDR3: TGTGCCAGCCAGACCGGACAGGCGGGTAATTCACCCCTCCACTTT. Translating gives CASQTGQAGNSPLHF.

The chain uses TRBV7-3 and TRBJ2-6; TRBD1 matches at 9 bases. In germline, CDR1 is SGHTA, CDR2 FQGTGA. J lost 2 bases, V lost 5 bases, and 7 bases had no gene match. This CDR3 region has 17 residues. The DNA for the CDR3 is TGTGCCAGCAGCGCGGACAGGGGATTGCCTGGGGCCAACGTCCTGACTTTC. Translated, it gives CASSADRGLPGANVLTF.